The 4 T cell receptor beta chains in this list originate from one sample, sequenced in a study of OX40 agonist ivuxolimab in advanced cancers. Clones were sequenced by immunoSEQ multiplex PCR, and TCRdb holds only the in-frame ones, with some missing. The sample holds around 76,000 clones, about 90% seen once. This sample comprised CD4+ or CD8+ T cells sorted from blood, obtained in a trial of the OX40 agonist ivuxolimab. These receptors all stem from an adult with an advanced solid tumor such as melanoma, head and neck, liver or kidney cancer.

V gene TRBV9 combines with J gene TRBJ2-1; 7 positions agree with TRBD2. CDR3 length: 17 residues. J was trimmed by 1 base and V by 0 bases; bases with no gene match: 7. CDR1 and CDR2 from the germline V gene are SGDLS and YYNGEE. As DNA, the CDR3 is TGTGCCAGCAGCGTAGCGGCCAGCGGGGCTTCCTACAATGAGCAGTTCTTC. It encodes CASSVAASGASYNEQFF.

This clone was counted once. This chain links TRBV6-1 with TRBJ1-5; 8 bases align to TRBD1. Germline trimming cut 0 bases from V and 11 bases from J; bases unmatched to any gene: 6. Germline values: CDR1 MNHNS, CDR2 SASEGT. CDR3 length: 14 amino acids. CDR3 residues: CASSEATGERAQHF. CDR3 nucleotides: TGTGCCAGCAGTGAAGCGACAGGGGAGAGGGCCCAGCATTTT.

J is TRBJ2-2 and V is TRBV7-2; perhaps D is TRBD1 or TRBD2 (5 bases each). Germline V gene sequence: CDR1 SGHTA, CDR2 FQGNSA. This CDR3 contains 13 residues. V lost 4 bases, J lost 4 bases, and 7 bases lay in between. The DNA for the CDR3 is TGTGCCAGCAGCTACGGGGCCACCGGGGAGCTGTTTTTT. As protein: CASSYGATGELFF.

The chain couples TRBV5-4 to TRBJ2-1, with D unresolved. V lost 0 bases to trimming and J lost 4 bases, with 14 bases between them. The germline V gene has CDR1 SGHNT and CDR2 YYREEE (reference sequence). The CDR3 has 16 amino acids. CDR3 coding DNA: TGTGCCAGCAGCTTGGACCGCTCAGGAGTATACAATGAGCAGTTCTTC. Encoded protein: CASSLDRSGVYNEQFF.